The rows below give T cell receptor beta chains drawn from one sample of a study of blood T cell repertoires in COVID-19. Here immunoSEQ multiplex PCR was the method, and the copy in TCRdb shows in-frame clones only, minus some. In the table there are about 170,000 clones, approximately 90% of which are singletons. The specimen sequenced was peripheral blood. The source is a man in his fifties or sixties who had recovered from COVID-19. CDR3s include the opening cysteine and the closing phenylalanine or tryptophan. A D gene is named only where the DNA matches it firmly. A clone size is listed for some rows: how often the clone was seen (once, few, many), or a class if it is expanded.

d_gene	v_gene	j_gene	abundance	len	CDR3aa	CDR3nt
.	TRBV7-9	TRBJ2-7	.	16	CASSLGSGSRGYEQYF	TGTGCCAGCAGCTTAGGTTCAGGCTCTAGGGGATACGAGCAGTACTTC
TRBD1	TRBV27	TRBJ1-2	few	11	CASGQERGYTF	TGTGCCAGCGGACAGGAACGTGGCTACACCTTC
.	TRBV7-2	TRBJ2-1	.	15	CASSLARLGDNEQFF	TGTGCCAGCAGCTTAGCCCGACTAGGAGACAATGAGCAGTTCTTC
.	TRBV28	TRBJ1-2	.	13	CASSLPGTSGYTF	TGTGCCAGCAGTTTACCGGGGACAAGTGGCTACACCTTC
TRBD2	TRBV5-1	TRBJ2-3	.	17	CASSLGSGREHADTQYF	TGCGCCAGCAGCTTGGGTAGCGGGAGGGAGCATGCAGATACGCAGTATTTT
.	TRBV27	TRBJ1-4	once	14	CASKQGWANEKLFF	TGTGCCAGCAAGCAGGGATGGGCTAATGAAAAACTGTTTTTT
.	TRBV25-1	TRBJ2-5	.	13	CASSEYHQETQYF	TGTGCCAGCAGTGAATATCATCAAGAGACCCAGTACTTC
TRBD1	TRBV11-1	TRBJ1-2	.	15	CASSSRTGGPYGYTF	TGTGCCAGCAGCTCTCGGACAGGGGGACCCTATGGCTACACCTTC
.	TRBV29-1	TRBJ2-1	.	17	CSVEDLHGGLSYNEQFF	TGCAGCGTTGAAGATCTGCACGGGGGGCTGTCCTACAATGAGCAGTTCTTC
TRBD1	TRBV28	TRBJ1-5	.	16	CASSLREGQGNQPQHF	TGTGCCAGCAGTTTAAGGGAGGGACAGGGCAATCAGCCCCAGCATTTT
.	TRBV7-2	TRBJ1-5	.	15	CASSRTDRSNQPQHF	TGTGCCAGCAGCCGGACAGACCGTAGCAATCAGCCCCAGCATTTT
TRBD1	TRBV29-1	TRBJ2-7	few	12	CSLRTGASEQYF	TGCAGCCTAAGGACAGGGGCCTCCGAGCAGTACTTC
TRBD1	TRBV5-1	TRBJ1-2	.	16	CASSLGQGHSNYGYTF	TGCGCCAGCAGCTTGGGACAGGGGCACTCCAACTATGGCTACACCTTC
TRBD2	TRBV18	TRBJ2-1	.	17	CASSPQGLAGNYNEQFF	TGTGCCAGCTCACCCCAAGGACTAGCGGGGAACTACAATGAGCAGTTCTTC
.	TRBV6-5	TRBJ1-6	few	15	CASSYSSGRDSPLHF	TGTGCCAGCAGTTACTCGAGCGGGAGGGATTCACCCCTCCACTTT
TRBD2	TRBV6-4	TRBJ2-3	.	14	CASSDSGRADTQYF	TGTGCCAGCAGTGACAGTGGGAGGGCAGATACGCAGTATTTT
.	TRBV12-5	TRBJ2-1	.	12	CASGSGGPEQFF	TGTGCTAGTGGTTCCGGGGGGCCTGAGCAGTTCTTC
TRBD2	TRBV7-2	TRBJ2-7	.	18	CASSLARLPSGRAGEQYF	TGTGCCAGCAGCTTAGCCAGGCTCCCTAGCGGGAGGGCGGGCGAGCAGTACTTC